The TCR beta chain described here comes from a study of CD8+CD57+ T cells in acquired aplastic anemia. Profiles of TCR beta VDJ and CDR3 were generated from a genomic DNA template. TCRdb reprocessed the reads with MiXCR, giving one entry per CDR3 protein. The sample has 180,000 or so distinct CDR3 sequences, around 60% seen once; the top ten hold roughly 46%. This clonotype was counted many times. All sequencing subjects had displayed CD8+CD57+ cell expansion on flow cytometry. Germline loops: CDR1 LNHDA, CDR2 SQIVND (reference sequence). V dropped 7 bases and J dropped 8; count of bases not matched to a gene: 4. This CDR3 is 11 amino acids long.

The rearrangement uses TRBV19 and TRBJ1-2; 7 bases match TRBD1. The clonotype originates from a human donor with aplastic anemia. Material for sequencing was sorted CD4+, CD8+, or CD8+CD57+ T cells (not recorded which) from PBMCs. For the CDR3, the DNA is TGTGCCAGTACGAACAGGGGAGGCTACACCTTC. This encodes CASTNRGGYTF.